This record concerns one T cell receptor (beta chain) sequence. Which antigen it targets is not known. Base-call qualities are not available, and no considerably larger clone is one nucleotide away. The junction shows trimming of 2 bases on V and 3 bases on J, plus 10 bases between the germline ends. Measured from the cysteine to the phenylalanine, the CDR3 is 15 residues long. The entry retains the CDR3 DNA only, 45 bases that are in frame from base 1. Looking up the germline V gene yields CDR1 MDHEN and CDR2 SYDVKM. The data stem from a study of shared clonotypes between healthy human individuals (dated by TCRdb to the early 2020s). As for the study more broadly: A couple of women and three men aged 18 to 49 years were included in the cohort. For each donor, CD4 naive and CD4 memory were each run on three plates, CD8 naive on two plates, and CD8 memory on one plate. To estimate repertoire size and how much clonotypes are shared between individuals, the study performed deep sequencing of blood TCR repertoires from a few healthy adults. Different laboratories and diverse techniques were used to prepare libraries and sequence TCR repertoires, to increase sequencing depth and limit assay-specific biases. Between about 0.85 and 9.5 billion PBMCs per donor were obtained by leukapheresis.

Paper-wide results and their limitations: Sampling was restricted to blood, and TCR repertoires in tissues likely differ from the TCR repertoires found in blood. Larger estimated clonotype richness was generally found for naive subsets than for memory subsets. Compared with non-shared clonotypes, the clonotypes found in all four sorted-subset donors had higher generation probabilities. Sharing across a few donors was observed for approximately 4.6% of naive CD4, 3.5% of naive CD8, over 2% of memory CD4, and about 0.4% of memory CD8 clonotypes. Pairwise subsampling led to the expectation that sequencing depth would affect the degree of clonotype sharing among donors. Even with the large sequencing depth, rarefaction of the sorted-subset datasets indicated that sequencing was incomplete. The genetic and exposure-history diversity represented was limited by the small number of donors.

TCR CDR3 regions were amplified from genomic DNA by multiplex PCR using the deep immunoSEQ assay. For each cell subset, the extracted genomic DNA was distributed evenly across all wells of several immunoSEQ 96-well plates, and each plate served as one replicate. Each replicate PCR for sorted subsets received roughly 0.2 ug genomic DNA, equal to tens of thousands of T cell genomes. The purified libraries were quantified using a Qubit 3.0 fluorometer, sized with a Bioanalyzer 2100, and then quantified again using the KAPA Library Quantification kit. Every immunoSEQ 96-well plate was sequenced on a separate single-read 150-cycle Illumina NextSeq 550 flow cell. The authors' analysis ran thus. The immunoSEQ output contained only junctional sequences without quality scores, so filtering could not match that applied to full-length reads. Sequences were annotated with PyIR, a Python wrapper for IgBLAST v1.9, using IMGT germline references to assign V/J genes and CDR3. Reads were filtered out if the reads had weak V/J assignments (E-value above 1e-6), no CDR3, stop codons, out-of-frame junctions, or ambiguous translated residues. V3J clonotypes were defined as sequences sharing the same inferred V gene, J gene, and CDR3 amino acid sequence. The percentage overlap between two repertoires was calculated by dividing the number of shared unique clonotypes by the size of the smaller repertoire. Three approaches were used to assess repertoire richness: RTK rarefaction, the Chao1 estimator, and Recon v2.1 estimates of unobserved clonotypes. For all TCRbeta clonotypes obtained by the gDNA method from a handful of donors, generation probabilities were computed with OLGA. The table comes from immuneACCESS by way of TCRdb, which keeps in-frame sequences with V and J called. Part of the clones is missing from these tables; in studies checked, under half for an unresolved V gene and the rest for unknown reasons. That table supplies the V and J calls and clone size; D and trimming were determined from the DNA. This sample holds a few hundred thousand clones; roughly 97% were observed only once. Of the sample, roughly 0.05% is held by the ten largest clones.

The donors were healthy, HIV-negative adults who had no recently reported acute infections or vaccinations. Only Caucasian adults living in Nashville, Tennessee, USA were represented among the donors. Magnetic negative selection was used to enrich CD4+ T cells, after which naive cells were positively selected on CD45RA and the negative fraction became the memory subset. Blood was collected by leukapheresis, and PBMCs were isolated by Ficoll-Histopaque density gradient centrifugation and then cryopreserved in liquid nitrogen vapor phase. Analytical flow cytometry was used to check the purity and quantity of each magnetically sorted T cell population. Genomic DNA was isolated from each sorted fraction and quantified by UV absorbance on a Nanodrop 2000c.

Sequencing input: naive CD4+ T cells sorted from blood. This specimen's cell subset or site label, interpreted: CD45RA+ positively selected. This clonotype originated in a young woman in good health. Here the chain combines TRBV28 and TRBJ2-2; the D region possibly corresponds to TRBD2 (6 bases align). CDR3 sequence: CASSLRGLYTGELFF. The DNA sequence follows: TGTGCCAGCAGTTTAAGGGGACTCTACACCGGGGAGCTGTTTTTT.